This T cell receptor (beta chain) was recovered during a study of cytomegalovirus exposure and HLA in healthy donors. A multiplex PCR was run with 60 Vbeta primers and 13 Jbeta primers. Sequencing used immunoSEQ multiplex PCR; TCRdb keeps in-frame clones, though not all of them. The sample includes 90,000 to 150,000 clones, approximately 15% seen only once; the top ten take 1.9%. This CDR3 is 17 amino acids long. V lost 2 bases to trimming and J lost 4 bases; unmatched junction nucleotides: 13. CDR1 is MNHEY, CDR2 SMNVEV, per germline (reference sequence). The receptor's source is a woman younger than 35 in good health and CMV-seronegative. Material: PBMCs. The chain links TRBV27 to TRBJ1-2, with 7 bases that match TRBD1. The CDR3 region has the DNA TGTGCCAGCAGTTTAGCCCGGGGCAGGGGGACTTTCTATGGCTACACCTTC. Its protein is CASSLARGRGTFYGYTF.